Listed below are T cell receptor beta chains from one sample, sequenced in a study of T-cell memory formation after mild COVID-19. A single record per CDR3 protein comes from TCRdb applying MiXCR to the 5' RACE reads. The sample yields about 420,000 distinct CDR3 sequences, roughly a quarter seen once. Material for sequencing was PBMCs or a T cell subset sorted from them (not recorded which). The receptors shown here come from an adult woman who had mild COVID-19 (a few samples of this study predate the infection). Cell type and time point are not known. CDR3s include the opening cysteine and the closing phenylalanine or tryptophan. D genes are given only for firm matches. Clone size is shown for a subset of rows, as once, few, many or a class of expanded clone.

V gene	clone size	D gene	J gene	CDR3 protein	CDR3 DNA
TRBV7-9	.	.	TRBJ2-3	CASSSGASGADTQYF	TGTGCCAGCAGCTCCGGGGCCAGCGGCGCAGATACGCAGTATTTT
TRBV25-1	.	.	TRBJ1-3	CAARGPGNTIYF	TGTGCCGCCAGAGGGCCTGGAAACACCATATATTTT
TRBV4-1	few	.	TRBJ1-1	CASSQEMGPNTEAFF	TGCGCCAGCAGCCAAGAGATGGGGCCGAACACTGAAGCTTTCTTT
TRBV2	.	TRBD1	TRBJ2-5	CASSERRQGAWETQYF	TGTGCCAGCAGCGAGCGTCGACAGGGGGCATGGGAGACCCAGTACTTC
TRBV15	.	.	TRBJ2-5	CATSREQLQETQYF	TGTGCCACCAGCAGAGAACAGCTCCAAGAGACCCAGTACTTC
TRBV9	.	.	TRBJ1-1	CASSVDGDTEAFF	TGTGCCAGCAGCGTAGATGGGGACACTGAAGCTTTCTTT
TRBV30	.	.	TRBJ2-1	CAWGGDVYNEQFF	TGTGCCTGGGGCGGGGACGTATACAATGAGCAGTTCTTC
TRBV7-8	.	TRBD1	TRBJ2-2	CASSLAQGANSAWELFF	TGTGCCAGCAGCTTAGCACAGGGGGCGAATTCGGCCTGGGAGCTGTTTTTT
TRBV7-9	.	TRBD2	TRBJ2-5	CASSINLAGAETQYF	TGTGCCAGCAGCATTAACCTAGCGGGGGCAGAGACCCAGTACTTC
TRBV12-3/TRBV12-4	few	.	TRBJ1-1	CASSFLDTTEAFF	TGTGCCAGCAGTTTCTTGGATACTACTGAAGCTTTCTTT
TRBV2	many	TRBD1	TRBJ1-2	CASSEKATGGHGYTF	TGTGCCAGCAGTGAAAAAGCTACAGGGGGCCATGGCTACACCTTC
TRBV5-1	few	.	TRBJ2-3	CASSLQRGRTDTQYF	TGCGCCAGCAGCCTACAGAGAGGACGCACAGATACGCAGTATTTT
TRBV29-1	few	TRBD1	TRBJ2-7	CSVKYGTGTSYEQYF	TGCAGCGTTAAATACGGGACAGGGACTTCCTACGAGCAGTACTTC
TRBV6-1	few	.	TRBJ1-3	CASSERGPGNTIYF	TGTGCCAGCAGTGAAAGAGGGCCTGGAAACACCATATATTTT
TRBV12-3/TRBV12-4	few	.	TRBJ1-5	CASSFSSQGQPQHF	TGTGCCAGCAGTTTCTCGAGCCAGGGTCAGCCCCAGCATTTT
TRBV4-3	few	.	TRBJ2-5	CASSQDRALTLGETQYF	TGCGCCAGCAGCCAAGATAGAGCGCTCACCCTGGGAGAGACCCAGTACTTC
TRBV7-2	many	.	TRBJ2-1	CASRDIGTFGDEQFF	TGTGCCAGCAGAGATATCGGGACATTCGGCGATGAGCAGTTCTTC
TRBV6-5	few	.	TRBJ2-3	CASSYFLTGTDTQYF	TGTGCCAGCAGTTATTTTTTGACAGGCACAGATACGCAGTATTTT
TRBV29-1	.	.	TRBJ2-4	CSVLVPAKNIQYF	TGCAGCGTTCTAGTCCCCGCCAAAAACATTCAGTACTTC
TRBV24-1	few	TRBD2	TRBJ2-1	CATSVGGTSGYNEQFF	TGTGCCACCAGTGTCGGCGGGACTAGCGGCTACAATGAGCAGTTCTTC
TRBV30	few	TRBD1	TRBJ1-2	CAWSSRQGRGYTF	TGTGCCTGGAGTTCACGACAGGGTCGCGGCTACACCTTC
TRBV29-1	few	.	TRBJ2-7	CSVSRDSSYEQYF	TGCAGCGTCTCCCGGGACTCATCCTACGAGCAGTACTTC
TRBV12-3/TRBV12-4	.	.	TRBJ2-3	CASSLGDSRADTQYF	TGTGCCAGCAGTTTAGGGGATTCCCGCGCAGATACGCAGTATTTT
TRBV24-1	.	.	TRBJ1-2	CATSDPGGADYGYTF	TGTGCCACCAGTGATCCGGGGGGCGCGGACTATGGCTACACCTTC
TRBV4-2	few	TRBD2	TRBJ2-7	CASSQDGEGGICSYEQYF	TGTGCCAGCAGCCAAGATGGTGAGGGAGGGATTTGCTCCTACGAGCAGTACTTC
TRBV27	many	.	TRBJ2-1	CASGGVPYNEQFF	TGTGCCAGCGGCGGGGTCCCATACAATGAGCAGTTCTTC
TRBV5-1	.	TRBD1	TRBJ2-7	CASSLRGTGPLEQYF	TGCGCCAGCAGCTTGCGCGGGACAGGCCCCCTCGAGCAGTACTTC
TRBV12-3/TRBV12-4	few	TRBD2	TRBJ2-1	CASSTREGPHEQFF	TGTGCCAGCAGCACACGGGAGGGCCCCCATGAGCAGTTCTTC
TRBV7-8	.	.	TRBJ1-6	CASSLVRETSPLHF	TGTGCCAGCAGCTTAGTCCGTGAGACTTCACCCCTCCACTTT
TRBV2	few	.	TRBJ1-1	CASSRSNTEAFF	TGTGCCAGCAGTCGGTCGAACACTGAAGCTTTCTTT
TRBV19	.	TRBD2	TRBJ2-1	CASSIGLAGDGEQFF	TGTGCCAGTAGTATAGGGCTAGCGGGAGACGGGGAGCAGTTCTTC
TRBV18	few	.	TRBJ2-7	CASSPQDGNEQYF	TGTGCCAGCTCACCCCAGGACGGGAACGAGCAGTACTTC
TRBV7-9	.	TRBD1	TRBJ1-5	CASSSRGQGNQPQHF	TGTGCCAGCAGCTCCCGAGGACAGGGGAATCAGCCCCAGCATTTT
TRBV6-2/TRBV6-3	few	.	TRBJ2-2	CASSLPGGRTGELFF	TGTGCCAGCAGCCTCCCCGGGGGGCGTACCGGGGAGCTGTTTTTT
TRBV6-5	.	TRBD2	TRBJ2-3	CASRRTSGGLSADTQYF	TGTGCCAGCAGAAGGACTAGCGGGGGGCTCAGCGCAGATACGCAGTATTTT
TRBV6-5	few	TRBD1	TRBJ1-2	CASTGQGYGYTF	TGTGCCAGCACCGGACAGGGCTATGGCTACACCTTC
TRBV7-9	many	.	TRBJ2-7	CASSRESYEQYF	TGTGCCAGCAGCCGCGAGAGTTACGAGCAGTACTTC
TRBV5-1	few	.	TRBJ2-3	CASSDPRGTDTQYF	TGCGCCAGCAGCGACCCGCGAGGCACAGATACGCAGTATTTT
TRBV7-6	.	TRBD1	TRBJ1-5	CASSSRDRDQPQHF	TGTGCCAGCAGCTCTAGGGACAGAGATCAGCCCCAGCATTTT
TRBV20-1	.	.	TRBJ2-5	CSATRLRAGQETQYF	TGCAGTGCTACTCGTTTACGGGCAGGTCAAGAGACCCAGTACTTC
TRBV5-1	many	TRBD2	TRBJ2-3	CASTTGGPDTQYF	TGCGCCAGCACTACGGGAGGGCCAGATACGCAGTATTTT
TRBV9	.	.	TRBJ1-2	CASSVAGGVDTF	TGTGCCAGCAGCGTAGCCGGAGGGGTCGACACCTTC
TRBV5-1	few	.	TRBJ2-5	CASSLAFSEETQYF	TGCGCCAGCAGCTTGGCCTTTAGCGAAGAGACCCAGTACTTC
TRBV7-3	.	.	TRBJ2-2	CASSLLGEQHTGELFF	TGTGCCAGCAGCTTACTTGGCGAGCAGCACACCGGGGAGCTGTTTTTT
TRBV5-4	few	.	TRBJ1-2	CASSPPGLYGYTF	TGTGCCAGCAGCCCTCCGGGCCTCTATGGCTACACCTTC